This T cell receptor (beta chain) was observed in a study of CD8 T cells in Susac syndrome. Regarding the study as a whole: The study conceded that its TCR sequencing and HLA analysis involved relatively few individuals.

Random hexamers served to reverse transcribe roughly 0.5 to 1 ug RNA. MiXCR, applied by TCRdb to the immunoSEQ multiplex PCR reads, yields one record per CDR3 protein. In the table there are approximately 220,000 distinct CDR3 sequences, 90% to 95% of which are singletons. This clonotype was seen just once. What it binds is not known. The source is a human donor with multiple sclerosis. Input material: CD8+ T cells from PBMCs.

DNA for the CDR3: TGTGCCAGCAGCCCAAGAGGGACAGTTGGGGAGCTGTTTTTT. As protein: CASSPRGTVGELFF. V usage is TRBV5-8 and J usage is TRBJ2-2; 7 bases agree with TRBD1. With 4 bases clipped from V and 8 bases from J, the junction kept 8 bases outside the gene matches. Germline loops: CDR1 SGHTS, CDR2 YDEGEE. The CDR3 runs 14 residues. Complete variable domain (other parts from reference TRBV5-8 and TRBJ2-2): EAGVTQSPTHLIKTRGQQATLRCSPISGHTSVYWYQQALGLGLQFLLWYDEGEERNRGNFPPRFSGRQFPNYSSELNVNALELEDSALYLCASSPRGTVGELFFGEGSRLTVL.